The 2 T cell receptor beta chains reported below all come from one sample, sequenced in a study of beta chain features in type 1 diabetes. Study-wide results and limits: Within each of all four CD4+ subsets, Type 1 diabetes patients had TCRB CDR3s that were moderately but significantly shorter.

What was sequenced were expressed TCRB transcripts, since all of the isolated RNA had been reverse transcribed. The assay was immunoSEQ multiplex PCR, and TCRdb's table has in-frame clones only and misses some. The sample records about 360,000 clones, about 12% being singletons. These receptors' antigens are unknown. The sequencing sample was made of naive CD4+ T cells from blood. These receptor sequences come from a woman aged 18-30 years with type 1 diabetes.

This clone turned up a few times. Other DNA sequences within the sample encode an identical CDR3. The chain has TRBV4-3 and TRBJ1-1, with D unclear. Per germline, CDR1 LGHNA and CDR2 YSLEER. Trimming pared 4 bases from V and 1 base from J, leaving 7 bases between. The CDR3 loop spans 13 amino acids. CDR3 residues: CASSRGGNTEAFF. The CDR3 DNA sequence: TGCGCCAGCAGCCGAGGTGGGAACACTGAAGCTTTCTTT.

CDR3 nucleotide sequence: TGTGCCAGCACCGACCCGGGACTAAAGCAGTTCTTC. It codes for CASTDPGLKQFF. The chain combines TRBV28 with TRBJ2-1; 7 nucleotides align to TRBD2. Unmatched junction bases numbered 8, after V lost 7 bases and J lost 11 bases. Germline loops: CDR1 MDHEN, CDR2 SYDVKM. This CDR3 is built from 12 residues.